Below are 29 T cell receptor beta chains sequenced from a single sample in a study of shared clonotypes between healthy human individuals. Profiled with immunoSEQ multiplex PCR; TCRdb holds only in-frame clones, not every one. The sample yields nearly 1 million clones, 76% seen once. The sequencing sample was made of memory CD4+ T cells sorted from blood. Subset here: CD45RA-negative fraction. All receptors come from a young man in good health.

The chain carries TRBV2 and TRBJ1-2, with a weak D call TRBD1 (6 bases). Per the germline V gene, CDR1 is SNHLY and CDR2 is FYNNEI. CDR3 length equals 13 residues. Trimming left V 5 bases short and J 4 bases short, with 11 bases between. CDR3 DNA sequence: TGTGCCAGCAGTATCACAGGGTTCTATGGCTACACCTTC. Amino acid sequence: CASSITGFYGYTF. Full variable domain (missing parts from reference TRBV2 and TRBJ1-2): EPEVTQTPSHQVTQMGQEVILRCVPISNHLYFYWYRQILGQKVEFLVSFYNNEISEKSEIFDDQFSVERPDGSNFTLKIRSTKLEDSAMYFCASSITGFYGYTFGSGTRLTVV.

This clone was picked up one time. V gene TRBV15 combines with J gene TRBJ2-3; the D is unclear. Germline loops: CDR1 LNHNV, CDR2 YYDKDF (reference sequence). This CDR3 comprises 15 residues. Trimming shortened V by 1 base and J by 2 bases, and 10 bases separated the two germline ends. The CDR3 loop reads CATSRGMQATDTQYF. DNA for the CDR3: TGTGCCACCAGCAGAGGTATGCAGGCCACAGATACGCAGTATTTT.

The table lists this clone with a count of one. The chain employs TRBV11-2 and TRBJ1-4; TRBD1 agrees at 7 bases. The CDR3 loop spans 14 amino acids. The germline V gene has CDR1 SGHAT and CDR2 FQNNGV. The junction had 5 bases not matched to a gene; V was cut back by 5 bases and J by 5 bases. CDR3 nucleotide sequence: TGTGCCAGCAGCCAGGCAGGGGGAAATGAAAAACTGTTTTTT. It is translated as CASSQAGGNEKLFF.

The chain recombines TRBV5-1 with TRBJ2-7, with a tentative D call TRBD2 (6 bases). CDR1 and CDR2 from the germline V gene are SGHRS and YFSETQ. V gave up 3 bases and J gave up 0 bases, with 10 bases separating them. The length of the CDR3 is 14 residues. The DNA for the CDR3 is TGCGCCAGCAGCTACCCGGAGGGCTCCTACGAGCAGTACTTC. Amino acids: CASSYPEGSYEQYF.

V usage is TRBV2 and J usage is TRBJ2-7, with D perhaps matching TRBD2 (6 bases). Germline values: CDR1 SNHLY, CDR2 FYNNEI. The germline V and J ends were trimmed by 7 bases and 1 base, with 14 bases remaining between them. The CDR3 has 14 residues. As DNA, the CDR3 is TGTGCCAGCACCCAGGGAGGATGGTCCTACGAGCAGTACTTC. It encodes CASTQGGWSYEQYF.

This clone was counted a few times. V and J are TRBV5-8 and TRBJ2-3; 8 bases align to TRBD2. From germline, CDR1 is SGHTS and CDR2 YDEGEE. This CDR3 contains 15 residues. Trimming removed 1 base from V and 2 bases from J; junction bases left unmatched: 3. The chain's CDR3 is CASSLTGRDTDTQYF. In DNA form, the CDR3 reads TGTGCCAGCAGCTTGACCGGGAGGGACACAGATACGCAGTATTTT.

The chain couples TRBV7-6 to TRBJ1-4, with no clear D. Germline V gene data show CDR1 as SGHVS and CDR2 as FNYEAQ. The CDR3 extends over 12 amino acids. V lost 5 bases and J 6 bases, leaving 7 bases between the germline ends. In nucleotides, the CDR3 is TGTGCCAGCAGCGGGCGTGATGAAAAACTGTTTTTT. Protein: CASSGRDEKLFF.

This chain joins TRBV30 and TRBJ2-7; TRBD2 is a possible D gene (6 bases). CDR1 is GTSNPN and CDR2 is SVGIG in the germline V gene (reference sequence). The CDR3 totals 13 residues. The ends were cut back, 2 bases at V and 7 bases at J, with 15 bases in the middle. The CDR3 DNA is TGTGCCTGGAGTTCTCGACGGGAGTCAGAGCAGTACTTC. It translates to CAWSSRRESEQYF.

The chain couples TRBV29-1 to TRBJ2-7, with 7 bases identical to TRBD1. V lost 5 bases, J lost 6 bases, and 10 bases stayed unmatched. Germline lookup yields CDR1 SQVTM and CDR2 ANQGSEA. The CDR3 is 13 residues long. CDR3 DNA sequence: TGCAGCGTTTCGATATTACAGGGGAGCGAGCAGTACTTC. This gives the protein CSVSILQGSEQYF.

The chain carries TRBV29-1 and TRBJ1-5; D uncertain. Germline assignment: CDR1 SQVTM and CDR2 ANQGSEA. The V and J ends lost 3 bases and 0 bases respectively, with 12 bases between them. The CDR3 runs 15 residues. CDR3 DNA: TGCAGCGTTGATCGAAGGAGCTTTAGCAATCAGCCCCAGCATTTT. Amino acids: CSVDRRSFSNQPQHF.

This chain links TRBV11-2 with TRBJ2-6; no clear D gene. The CDR3 loop spans 14 amino acids. In germline, CDR1 is SGHAT, CDR2 FQNNGV. Between the trimmed V and J ends, which lost 5 bases and 2 bases, there was a span of 7 bases. For the CDR3, the DNA is TGTGCCAGCAGCCGTTCCCCTGGGGCCAACGTCCTGACTTTC. This gives the protein CASSRSPGANVLTF.

This rearrangement joins TRBV4-1 to TRBJ2-3; D ambiguous. V lost 1 base, J lost 0 bases, and 11 bases lay in between. The CDR3 runs to 16 residues. CDR1 and CDR2 from the germline V gene are MGHRA and YSYEKL. The DNA of the CDR3 is TGCGCCAGCAGCCAAGTAAACCTAATTAGCACAGATACGCAGTATTTT. It is translated as CASSQVNLISTDTQYF.

The chain couples TRBV6-5 to TRBJ1-5; unclear D gene. This CDR3 spans 15 amino acids. Trimming removed 5 bases at V and 4 bases at J, with 15 bases between. CDR1 is MNHEY and CDR2 is SVGAGI in the germline V gene. CDR3 loop: CASSRNLDPNQPQHF. CDR3 sequence (DNA): TGTGCCAGCAGTCGCAACCTGGACCCGAATCAGCCCCAGCATTTT.

This clone has just a few counts. This chain joins TRBV10-3 and TRBJ2-5; D is unresolved. The CDR3 length is 14 residues. The germline gives CDR1 ENHRY, CDR2 SYGVKD. Trimming cost V 2 bases and J 4 bases, with 11 bases left between them. CDR3 sequence: CAISEAALGETQYF. In DNA, the CDR3 is TGTGCCATCAGTGAGGCCGCCCTCGGAGAGACCCAGTACTTC.

V gene TRBV6-6 combines with J gene TRBJ2-7; 10 bases fit TRBD2. The CDR3 is 13 residues long. Germline V lookup: CDR1 MNHNY, CDR2 SVGAGI (reference sequence). V trimming: 6 bases; J trimming: 5 bases; junction bases outside the gene matches: 4. This CDR3 is CASRQTSGHEQYF. CDR3 sequence (DNA): TGTGCCAGCAGACAGACTAGCGGGCACGAGCAGTACTTC.

The chain carries TRBV28 and TRBJ1-5; 9 nucleotides align to TRBD1. This CDR3 contains 15 residues. V was pared by 6 bases and J by 5 bases, with 8 bases of the junction left unmatched. Germline-derived CDR1 and CDR2 are MDHEN and SYDVKM. The CDR3 here is CASRTNRGRDQPQHF. For the CDR3, the DNA is TGTGCCAGCAGGACTAACAGGGGGCGGGATCAGCCCCAGCATTTT.

The chain carries TRBV30 and TRBJ1-2; 7 bases fit TRBD1. The V gene's germline CDR1 is GTSNPN and CDR2 SVGIG (reference sequence). J gave up 2 bases and V 3 bases, and 15 bases lay outside the gene matches. This CDR3 has 17 residues. The CDR3 loop reads CAWRRLGTAGSNYGYTF. CDR3 in DNA: TGTGCCTGGAGGAGGCTCGGGACAGCTGGGTCAAACTATGGCTACACCTTC.

This chain connects TRBV7-9 to TRBJ1-2; D is undetermined. Germline V gene sequence: CDR1 SEHNR, CDR2 FQNEAQ (reference sequence). The CDR3 is made up of 15 amino acids. Deletions cut 3 bases from V and 8 bases from J, with 19 bases between. The CDR3 loop reads CASSFKRVGDDGYTF. CDR3 nucleotides: TGTGCCAGCAGCTTTAAGAGGGTTGGGGATGACGGCTACACCTTC.

The sample holds one count of this clone. The V gene is TRBV15, the J gene TRBJ1-2; D call uncertain. The CDR3 sequence is 13 residues long. V was trimmed by 5 bases and J by 6 bases, leaving 13 bases between them. Germline values: CDR1 LNHNV, CDR2 YYDKDF (reference sequence). The CDR3 nucleotides read TGTGCCACCAGCCCAGACATTTCCAATGGCTACACCTTC. It encodes CATSPDISNGYTF.

This clone was seen a handful of times. V usage is TRBV7-9 and J usage is TRBJ1-6; D may be TRBD1 (5 bases). Trimming took 0 bases from V and 5 from J, leaving 8 bases between them. This CDR3 comprises 15 residues. CDR1 SEHNR and CDR2 FQNEAQ come from the germline V gene (reference sequence). This CDR3 reads CASSLAGGDNSPLHF. The CDR3 bases are TGTGCCAGCAGCTTAGCTGGAGGGGATAATTCACCCCTCCACTTT.

The CDR3 nucleotides are TGCGCCAGCAGTGAGTGGTCCCGTAGCCAGCTCGAGCAGTACTTC. Protein sequence: CASSEWSRSQLEQYF. The V and J genes are TRBV10-2 and TRBJ2-7; D is undetermined. The CDR3 covers 15 residues. Looked up from germline, CDR1 is WSHSY and CDR2 is SAAADI. With 1 base removed from V and 6 bases from J, the gap between germline ends came to 16 bases.

This chain links TRBV4-1 with TRBJ2-3; D gene ambiguous. The germline gives CDR1 MGHRA, CDR2 YSYEKL. V lost 3 bases to trimming and J lost 6 bases, with 10 bases between them. There are 13 residues in the CDR3. The CDR3 DNA reads as TGCGCCAGCAGCCACAGTTCCCCCGATACGCAGTATTTT. Encoded protein: CASSHSSPDTQYF.

In this sample, this clone turned up once. V usage is TRBV6-5 and J usage is TRBJ1-2; 7 bases align to TRBD1. The CDR3 runs to 15 residues. The V gene end was trimmed by 2 bases and the J gene end by 0 bases; junction bases not matched to a gene: 3. Per germline, CDR1 MNHEY and CDR2 SVGAGI. CDR3 nucleotide sequence: TGTGCCAGCAGTTACCGCGGGACAGCTAACTATGGCTACACCTTC. Translation: CASSYRGTANYGYTF.

The chain combines TRBV18 with TRBJ2-7; tentatively, D is TRBD1 or TRBD2 (6 bases each). The germline V gene has CDR1 KGHSH and CDR2 LQKENI. The ends were cut back, 0 bases at V and 5 bases at J, with 17 bases in the middle. CDR3 length: 16 amino acids. The CDR3 loop is CASSPPLGGFLHEQYF. Written as DNA, the CDR3 is TGTGCCAGCTCACCACCGCTGGGGGGCTTCCTCCACGAGCAGTACTTC. The full variable domain, in which reference TRBV18 and TRBJ2-7 provide the parts outside the CDR3, is NAGVMQNPRHLVRRRGQEARLRCSPMKGHSHVYWYRQLPEEGLKFMVYLQKENIIDESGMPKERFSAEFPKEGPSILRIQQVVRGDSAAYFCASSPPLGGFLHEQYFGPGTRLTVT.

The table lists this clone with a few counts. The J gene is TRBJ1-5, the V gene TRBV2; TRBD1 might be the D (5 bases). V lost 2 bases to trimming and J lost 6 bases, with 14 bases between them. The CDR3 is made up of 15 amino acids. From germline, CDR1 is SNHLY and CDR2 FYNNEI. DNA of the CDR3: TGTGCCAGCAGTGAACAGGGTACGGTCGCTCAGCCCCAGCATTTT. Its translation: CASSEQGTVAQPQHF.

This chain uses TRBV28 with TRBJ2-7, with TRBD1 matching 9 bases. There are 15 residues in the CDR3. Trimming removed 1 base from V and 5 bases from J; junction bases left unmatched: 6. In germline, CDR1 is MDHEN, CDR2 SYDVKM. This CDR3 is CASSLLGTGTHEQYF. The DNA for the CDR3 is TGTGCCAGCAGTTTATTAGGGACAGGGACCCACGAGCAGTACTTC. Full variable domain (rest looked up from reference TRBV28 and TRBJ2-7): DVKVTQSSRYLVKRTGEKVFLECVQDMDHENMFWYRQDPGLGLRLIYFSYDVKMKEKGDIPEGYSVSREKKERFSLILESASTNQTSMYLCASSLLGTGTHEQYFGPGTRLTVT.

This chain joins TRBV10-1 and TRBJ2-7; 13 bases are a match to TRBD2. The CDR3 runs to 14 residues. V lost 9 bases to trimming and J lost 5 bases; unmatched junction nucleotides: 7. Germline V gene lookup returns CDR1 WNHNN and CDR2 SYGVQD (reference sequence). This CDR3 reads CARRRTSGSNEQYF. CDR3 nucleotides: TGCGCCAGACGAAGGACTAGCGGGAGCAACGAGCAGTACTTC.

A word on this clone: Other DNA sequences in the same sample also yield this CDR3. The chain links TRBV5-1 to TRBJ1-4; a weak D match, TRBD1 (6 bases). The CDR3 runs 14 residues. Germline-derived CDR1 and CDR2 are SGHRS and YFSETQ. The V gene lost 0 bases and the J gene lost 8 bases, with 11 bases spanning the gap. This chain's CDR3 is CASSLEGGREKLFF. The CDR3 DNA reads as TGCGCCAGCAGCTTGGAGGGGGGCAGGGAAAAACTGTTTTTT. Using reference TRBV5-1 and TRBJ1-4 for the parts outside the CDR3, the full variable domain is KAGVTQTPRYLIKTRGQQVTLSCSPISGHRSVSWYQQTPGQGLQFLFEYFSETQRNKGNFPGRFSGRQFSNSRSEMNVSTLELGDSALYLCASSLEGGREKLFFGSGTQLSVL.

The chain has TRBV19 and TRBJ1-1; D gene unclear. This CDR3 has 14 residues. Germline CDR1 and CDR2: LNHDA and SQIVND (reference sequence). V lost 3 bases, J lost 5 bases, and 13 bases lay in between. The CDR3 DNA is TGTGCCAGTAGTATGACGGGAAGGAGGACTGAAGCTTTCTTT. It specifies CASSMTGRRTEAFF. Using reference TRBV19 and TRBJ1-1 for the parts outside the CDR3, the full variable domain is DGGITQSPKYLFRKEGQNVTLSCEQNLNHDAMYWYRQDPGQGLRLIYYSQIVNDFQKGDIAEGYSVSREKKESFPLTVTSAQKNPTAFYLCASSMTGRRTEAFFGQGTRLTVV.